This T cell receptor beta chain is drawn from a study of T cell responses to AZD1222 COVID-19 vaccine. General study findings and limits: Nearly half of spike-specific TCRs reportedly go after variant regions that carry no mutations. There were mostly white British donors and more females than males, and clonal diversity was possibly underestimated. Regions 160-218 and 743-854 held dominance among vaccine-associated CD4 TCRs, which spanned spike.

The assay was immunoSEQ multiplex PCR, and TCRdb's table has in-frame clones only and misses some. This sample has 150,000 to 200,000 clones, with approximately 94% found just once. The V end was cut by 4 bases, the J end by 3 bases, with 19 bases between. The CDR3 length is 16 residues. CDR1 and CDR2 from the germline V gene are SGDLS and YYNGEE. Concerning this clone itself: The target antigen is unknown.

The source was peripheral blood, collected on day 0 of AZD1222 vaccination. The clonotype was recovered from an adult in good health. The chain combines TRBV9 with TRBJ1-1, with D perhaps matching TRBD1 (6 bases). CDR3 sequence: CASSPHIRTADTEAFF. CDR3 nucleotide sequence: TGTGCCAGCAGCCCACACATACGGACAGCAGACACTGAAGCTTTCTTT. Looking up the rest from reference TRBV9 and TRBJ1-1 gives the full variable domain: DSGVTQTPKHLITATGQRVTLRCSPRSGDLSVYWYQQSLDQGLQFLIQYYNGEERAKGNILERFSAQQFPDLHSELNLSSLELGDSALYFCASSPHIRTADTEAFFGQGTRLTVV.